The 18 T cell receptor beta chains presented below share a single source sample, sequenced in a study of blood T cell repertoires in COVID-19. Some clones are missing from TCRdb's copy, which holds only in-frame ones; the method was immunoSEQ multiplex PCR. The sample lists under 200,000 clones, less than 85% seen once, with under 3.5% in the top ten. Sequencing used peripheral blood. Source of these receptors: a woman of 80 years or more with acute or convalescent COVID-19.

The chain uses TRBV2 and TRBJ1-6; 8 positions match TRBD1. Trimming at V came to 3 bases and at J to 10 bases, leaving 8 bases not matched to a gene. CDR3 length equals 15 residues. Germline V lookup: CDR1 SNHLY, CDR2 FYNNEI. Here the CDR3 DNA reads TGTGCCAGCAGTGAGCAGGGGGCATTTCAGTCACCCCTCCACTTT. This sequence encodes CASSEQGAFQSPLHF.

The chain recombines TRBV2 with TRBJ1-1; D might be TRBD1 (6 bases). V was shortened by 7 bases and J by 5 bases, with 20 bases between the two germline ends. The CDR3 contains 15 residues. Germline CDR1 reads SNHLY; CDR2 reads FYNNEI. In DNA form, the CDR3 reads TGTGCCAGCACCCGGCCTGGGGGCGAGGGAACTGAAGCTTTCTTT. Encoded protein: CASTRPGGEGTEAFF. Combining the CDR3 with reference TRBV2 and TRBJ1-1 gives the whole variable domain EPEVTQTPSHQVTQMGQEVILRCVPISNHLYFYWYRQILGQKVEFLVSFYNNEISEKSEIFDDQFSVERPDGSNFTLKIRSTKLEDSAMYFCASTRPGGEGTEAFFGQGTRLTVV.

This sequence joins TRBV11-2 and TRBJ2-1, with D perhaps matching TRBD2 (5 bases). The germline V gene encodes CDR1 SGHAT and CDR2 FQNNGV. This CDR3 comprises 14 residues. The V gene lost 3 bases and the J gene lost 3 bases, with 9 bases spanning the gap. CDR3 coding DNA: TGTGCCAGCAGCTTCGTCCGGGGCTACAATGAGCAGTTCTTC. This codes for CASSFVRGYNEQFF.

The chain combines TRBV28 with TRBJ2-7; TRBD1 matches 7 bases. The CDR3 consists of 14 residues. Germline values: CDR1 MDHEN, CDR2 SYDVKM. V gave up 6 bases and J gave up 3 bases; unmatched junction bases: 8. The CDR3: CASSPRGTIYEQYF. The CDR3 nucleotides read TGTGCCAGCAGCCCCAGGGGGACCATCTACGAGCAGTACTTC.

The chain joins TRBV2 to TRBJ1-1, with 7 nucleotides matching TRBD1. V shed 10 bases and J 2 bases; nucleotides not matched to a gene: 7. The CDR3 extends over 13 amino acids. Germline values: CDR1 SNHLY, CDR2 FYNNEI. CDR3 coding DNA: TGTGCCACCGTACGGACAGGCAACACTGAAGCTTTCTTT. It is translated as CATVRTGNTEAFF.

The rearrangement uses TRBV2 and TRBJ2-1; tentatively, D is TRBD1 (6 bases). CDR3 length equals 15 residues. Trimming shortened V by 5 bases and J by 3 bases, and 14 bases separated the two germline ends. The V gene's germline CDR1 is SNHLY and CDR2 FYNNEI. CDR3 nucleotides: TGTGCCAGCAGTCTAGACATAGGGGGCTACAATGAGCAGTTCTTC. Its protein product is CASSLDIGGYNEQFF.

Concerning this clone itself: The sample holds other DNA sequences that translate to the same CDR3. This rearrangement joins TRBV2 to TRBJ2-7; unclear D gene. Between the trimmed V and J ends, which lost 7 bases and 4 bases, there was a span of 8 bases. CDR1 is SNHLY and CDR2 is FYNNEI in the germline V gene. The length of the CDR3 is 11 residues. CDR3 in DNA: TGTGCCAGCACCGGCGGATACGAGCAGTACTTC. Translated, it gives CASTGGYEQYF. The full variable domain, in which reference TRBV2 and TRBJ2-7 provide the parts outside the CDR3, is EPEVTQTPSHQVTQMGQEVILRCVPISNHLYFYWYRQILGQKVEFLVSFYNNEISEKSEIFDDQFSVERPDGSNFTLKIRSTKLEDSAMYFCASTGGYEQYFGPGTRLTVT.

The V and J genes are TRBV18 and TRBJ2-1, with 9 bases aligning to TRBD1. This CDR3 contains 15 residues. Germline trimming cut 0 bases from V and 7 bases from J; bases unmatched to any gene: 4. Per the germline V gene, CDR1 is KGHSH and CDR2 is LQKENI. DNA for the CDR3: TGTGCCAGCTCACCACCATACGACAGGGGGAATGAGCAGTTCTTC. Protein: CASSPPYDRGNEQFF. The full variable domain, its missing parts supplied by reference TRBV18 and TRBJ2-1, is NAGVMQNPRHLVRRRGQEARLRCSPMKGHSHVYWYRQLPEEGLKFMVYLQKENIIDESGMPKERFSAEFPKEGPSILRIQQVVRGDSAAYFCASSPPYDRGNEQFFGPGTRLTVL.

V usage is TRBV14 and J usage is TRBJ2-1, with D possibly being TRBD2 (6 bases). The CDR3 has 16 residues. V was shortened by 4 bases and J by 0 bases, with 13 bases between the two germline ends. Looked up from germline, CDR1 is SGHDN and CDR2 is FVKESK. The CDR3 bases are TGTGCCAGCAGCCTGGTGGGAGGAAGCTCCTACAATGAGCAGTTCTTC. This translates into CASSLVGGSSYNEQFF.

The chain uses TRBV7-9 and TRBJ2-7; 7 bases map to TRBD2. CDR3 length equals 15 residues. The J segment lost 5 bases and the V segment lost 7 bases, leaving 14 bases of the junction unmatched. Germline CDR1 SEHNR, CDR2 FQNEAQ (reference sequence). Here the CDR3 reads CASTKLGPGRDEQYF. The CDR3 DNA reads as TGTGCCAGCACCAAACTGGGCCCAGGGAGGGACGAGCAGTACTTC. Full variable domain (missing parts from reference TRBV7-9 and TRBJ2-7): DTGVSQNPRHKITKRGQNVTFRCDPISEHNRLYWYRQTLGQGPEFLTYFQNEAQLEKSRLLSDRFSAERPKGSFSTLEIQRTEQGDSAMYLCASTKLGPGRDEQYFGPGTRLTVT.

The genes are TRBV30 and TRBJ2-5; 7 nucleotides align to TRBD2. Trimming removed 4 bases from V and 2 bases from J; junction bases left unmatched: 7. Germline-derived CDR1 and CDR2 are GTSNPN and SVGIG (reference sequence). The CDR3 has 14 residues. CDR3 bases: TGTGCCTGGACTAGCGGCGATTTACAAGAGACCCAGTACTTC. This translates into CAWTSGDLQETQYF.

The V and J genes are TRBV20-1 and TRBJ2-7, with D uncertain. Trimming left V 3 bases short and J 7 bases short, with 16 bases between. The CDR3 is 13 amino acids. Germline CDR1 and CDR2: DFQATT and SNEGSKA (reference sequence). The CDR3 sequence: CSASENPLREQYF. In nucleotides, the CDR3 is TGCAGTGCTAGTGAGAACCCACTGAGGGAGCAGTACTTC.

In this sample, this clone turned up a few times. CDR3 DNA: TGTGCCAGCAGTTTATTGCTTCCCCAGGGTCCACTGGGAGACGGGAGTCCCCAGTACTTC. It encodes CASSLLLPQGPLGDGSPQYF. This chain connects TRBV2 to TRBJ2-5; a possible D gene is TRBD2 (6 bases). V dropped 5 bases and J dropped 9 bases, with 37 bases sitting between them. Germline V gene sequence: CDR1 SNHLY, CDR2 FYNNEI. This CDR3 is built from 20 residues. Based on the CDR3 plus reference TRBV2 and TRBJ2-5, the full variable domain is EPEVTQTPSHQVTQMGQEVILRCVPISNHLYFYWYRQILGQKVEFLVSFYNNEISEKSEIFDDQFSVERPDGSNFTLKIRSTKLEDSAMYFCASSLLLPQGPLGDGSPQYFGPGTRLLVL.

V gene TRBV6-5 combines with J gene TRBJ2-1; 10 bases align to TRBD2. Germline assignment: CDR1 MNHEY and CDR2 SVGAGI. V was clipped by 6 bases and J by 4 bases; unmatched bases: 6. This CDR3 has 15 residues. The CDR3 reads CASRLGLAEYNEQFF. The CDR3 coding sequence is TGTGCCAGCAGACTCGGACTAGCGGAGTACAATGAGCAGTTCTTC.

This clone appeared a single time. CDR3 region: CASSLGGFDGEQFF. The CDR3 nucleotides are TGCGCCAGCAGCTTGGGAGGGTTTGATGGTGAGCAGTTCTTC. The chain joins TRBV5-1 to TRBJ2-1; D is perhaps TRBD2 (5 bases). This CDR3 is 14 amino acids long. From germline, CDR1 is SGHRS and CDR2 YFSETQ. The V gene lost 0 bases and the J gene lost 9 bases, with 13 bases spanning the gap.

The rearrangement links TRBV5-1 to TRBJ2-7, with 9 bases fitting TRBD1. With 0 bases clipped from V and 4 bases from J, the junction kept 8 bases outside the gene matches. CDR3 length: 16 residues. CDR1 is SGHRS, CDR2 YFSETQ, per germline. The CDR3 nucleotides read TGCGCCAGCAGCTTGGCCGGAGACAGGGGGTGGTACGAGCAGTACTTC. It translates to CASSLAGDRGWYEQYF.

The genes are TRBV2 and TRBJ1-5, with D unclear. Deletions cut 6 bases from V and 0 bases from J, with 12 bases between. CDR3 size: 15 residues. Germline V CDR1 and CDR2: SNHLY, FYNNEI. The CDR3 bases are TGTGCCAGCAGGCTGGAGGGCTATAGCAATCAGCCCCAGCATTTT. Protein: CASRLEGYSNQPQHF.

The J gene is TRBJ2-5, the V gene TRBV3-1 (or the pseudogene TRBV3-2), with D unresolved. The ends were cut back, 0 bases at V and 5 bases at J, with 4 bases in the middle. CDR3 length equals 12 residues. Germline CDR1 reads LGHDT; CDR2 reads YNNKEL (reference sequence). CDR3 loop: CASSQDRETQYF. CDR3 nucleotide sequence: TGTGCCAGCAGCCAAGATCGGGAGACCCAGTACTTC.